This TCR beta chain was identified in a study of T cell responses to AZD1222 COVID-19 vaccine. Germline V CDR1 and CDR2: SNHLY, FYNNEI. The V and J ends lost 9 bases and 6 bases, in that order; junction bases with no gene match: 5. There are 11 residues in the CDR3. Clones were sequenced by immunoSEQ multiplex PCR, and TCRdb holds only the in-frame ones, with some missing. In the table there are 45,000 to 70,000 clones, around 88% of which are singletons. General observations from the study: Once two AZD1222 doses were given, Spike-specific TCR breadth and depth went up. Clonal diversity was possibly underestimated, and the donors were mostly white British, with more females. The study found vaccine-associated CD4 TCRs spanning spike, dominant at 160-218 and 743-854. At baseline, just a handful of AZD1222 recipients tested seropositive.

Regarding this clone: Its antigen is still unknown.

V is TRBV2 and J is TRBJ2-7; TRBD1 aligns across 7 bases. Here the sequenced sample was peripheral blood, taken on day 0 of AZD1222 vaccination. This clonotype was sampled from an adult in good health. The CDR3 protein is CASTRQGEQYF. Here the CDR3 DNA reads TGTGCCAGTACCAGACAGGGCGAGCAGTACTTC.